This TCR beta chain was identified during a study of CD8 T cells in ankylosing spondylitis. Study-wide findings and caveats: Certain motif variants had earlier appeared in reactive arthritis synovial fluid and blood. What appeared characteristic of ankylosing spondylitis blood was a TCR beta motif of fewer than ten highly homologous variants. Reports say disease-linked clones showed up significantly more in matched ankylosing spondylitis synovial fluid. Researchers report that disease-linked clones proved CD8+ and relatively rare in peripheral blood.

Germline V gene lookup returns CDR1 SGDLS and CDR2 YYNGEE. The CDR3 extends over 13 amino acids. Trimming took off 2 bases at V and 3 bases at J, with 8 bases between the two ends. On this clonotype: Its matching antigen is unknown.

The authors made TCR beta libraries by quantitative 5'-RACE with molecular barcodes. TCRdb fed the 5' RACE reads into MiXCR, producing one record per CDR3 protein. The sample includes around 490,000 distinct CDR3 sequences, 5.3% of them seen just once. The receptor was isolated from a male donor with ankylosing spondylitis. The chain links TRBV9 to TRBJ2-5; D gene uncertain. Sequenced: blood, either unsorted or a sorted T cell fraction (not recorded which). CDR3 bases: TGTGCCAGCAGCGTCGGGCTGAAAGAGACCCAGTACTTC. Its protein is CASSVGLKETQYF.